Listed here are 23 T cell receptor beta chains from one sample, sequenced in a study of CD4+ T cells in melanoma. Repertoires were generated with immunoSEQ multiplex PCR, while TCRdb's copy carries only in-frame clones and drops some. The data contain some 10,000 clones, 60% to 80% of them seen just once; the ten biggest clones take up about 18%. Sequencing was performed on peripheral blood. These receptors originate from a human donor with melanoma.

The genes are TRBV28 and TRBJ1-2; D ambiguous. V lost 3 bases and J lost 2, with 10 bases in between. CDR1 and CDR2 from the germline V gene are MDHEN and SYDVKM. The CDR3 contains 14 residues. The DNA for the CDR3 is TGTGCCAGCAGTTTGGTGCAGTTAAACTATGGCTACACCTTC. As protein: CASSLVQLNYGYTF.

This clone was seen once. The chain employs TRBV9 and TRBJ1-1; possibly TRBD1 for D (6 bases). V shed 6 bases and J shed 6 bases, with 24 bases lying between them. The CDR3 has 16 residues. In germline, CDR1 is SGDLS, CDR2 YYNGEE. For the CDR3, the DNA is TGTGCCAGCACTCTCGGAGGGGAACAGGGAGTGGCTGAAGCTTTCTTT. As protein: CASTLGGEQGVAEAFF.

This clone was observed a few times. The V gene is TRBV11-2, the J gene TRBJ1-1; D is unclear. Germline V gene data show CDR1 as SGHAT and CDR2 as FQNNGV. Deletions cut 0 bases from V and 1 base from J, with 3 bases between. The CDR3 is 13 residues long. The CDR3 region has the DNA TGTGCCAGCAGCTTAGACACGAACACTGAAGCTTTCTTT. Its protein product is CASSLDTNTEAFF. The entire variable domain, with the rest obtained from reference TRBV11-2 and TRBJ1-1, is as follows: EAGVAQSPRYKIIEKRQSVAFWCNPISGHATLYWYQQILGQGPKLLIQFQNNGVVDDSQLPKDRFSAERLKGVDSTLKIQPAKLEDSAVYLCASSLDTNTEAFFGQGTRLTVV.

J is TRBJ1-2 and V is TRBV18; D not resolved. Germline-derived CDR1 and CDR2 are KGHSH and LQKENI. CDR3 size: 14 residues. The V end lost 1 base, the J end lost 1 base, and 7 bases lay between the germline ends. CDR3: CASSPQSGNYGYTF. Here the CDR3 DNA reads TGTGCCAGCTCACCACAATCCGGTAACTATGGCTACACCTTC.

This clone was seen only a few times. The genes are TRBV5-6 and TRBJ1-2; D is possibly TRBD1 (6 bases). The CDR3 covers 13 residues. CDR1 and CDR2 (germline): SGHDT, YYEEEE. The V end lost 6 bases, the J end lost 7 bases, and 16 bases lay between the germline ends. CDR3 in amino acids: CASTSSGASGYTF. The DNA for the CDR3 is TGTGCCAGCACCTCATCGGGGGCGTCTGGCTACACCTTC. Using reference TRBV5-6 and TRBJ1-2 for the parts outside the CDR3, the full variable domain is DAGVTQSPTHLIKTRGQQVTLRCSPKSGHDTVSWYQQALGQGPQFIFQYYEEEERQRGNFPDRFSGHQFPNYSSELNVNALLLGDSALYLCASTSSGASGYTFGSGTRLTVV.

This clone is categorized as large. V usage is TRBV9 and J usage is TRBJ2-1; 14 bases map to TRBD2. V lost 3 bases to trimming and J lost 7 bases; unmatched junction nucleotides: 12. The CDR3 covers 18 residues. Germline V gene lookup returns CDR1 SGDLS and CDR2 YYNGEE. Here the CDR3 reads CASSDRLAGGRDSNEQFF. The DNA of the CDR3 is TGTGCCAGCAGCGATAGACTAGCGGGGGGGCGGGACTCTAATGAGCAGTTCTTC.

The chain combines TRBV7-2 with TRBJ2-7; 10 bases fit TRBD2. This CDR3 comprises 15 residues. The ends lost 5 bases at V and 4 bases at J; junction bases unmatched: 8. Germline V lookup: CDR1 SGHTA, CDR2 FQGNSA. CDR3 in DNA: TGTGCCAGCAGCCCAGGGGCTAGCGGGGGTTACGAGCAGTACTTC. Residues: CASSPGASGGYEQYF.

The rearrangement joins TRBV5-4 to TRBJ1-1, with unresolved D. Trimming cost V 1 base and J 1 base, with 5 bases left between them. From germline, CDR1 is SGHNT and CDR2 YYREEE (reference sequence). The CDR3 has 13 amino acids. The CDR3 bases are TGTGCCAGCAGCTTGTCTTCGAACACTGAAGCTTTCTTT. It translates to CASSLSSNTEAFF.

The V gene is TRBV6-6, the J gene TRBJ1-5; D gene uncertain. This CDR3 has 14 amino acids. V was cut by 6 bases and J by 0 bases, with 9 bases left in between. Germline V gene lookup returns CDR1 MNHNY and CDR2 SVGAGI (reference sequence). Written as DNA, the CDR3 is TGTGCCAGCAGCGGTGGGTTTAGCAATCAGCCCCAGCATTTT. Its translation is CASSGGFSNQPQHF.

This sequence joins TRBV6-5 and TRBJ2-7, with 8 bases lining up with TRBD1. V was clipped by 2 bases and J by 4 bases; unmatched bases: 7. The CDR3 has 15 amino acids. Germline V gene sequence: CDR1 MNHEY, CDR2 SVGAGI. The CDR3 is CASSYPRQGRYEQYF. The CDR3 DNA follows: TGTGCCAGCAGTTACCCCCGACAGGGGAGGTACGAGCAGTACTTC.

This clone was recorded only once. The rearrangement links TRBV7-9 to TRBJ1-4; perhaps TRBD1 as D (6 bases). Germline loops: CDR1 SEHNR, CDR2 FQNEAQ (reference sequence). The V end lost 0 bases, the J end lost 3 bases, and 14 bases lay between the germline ends. The CDR3 totals 17 residues. CDR3 sequence reads: CASSLALGGSANEKLFF. In DNA, the CDR3 is TGTGCCAGCAGCTTAGCGCTGGGGGGCAGTGCTAATGAAAAACTGTTTTTT.

This clone was counted a few times. The gene calls are TRBV21-1 and TRBJ1-1. TRBV21-1 is given as a pseudogene. CDR3 length equals 11 residues. CDR3 nucleotide sequence: TGTGCCAGCAGCAACCGATCGGAGGCTTTCTTT. Protein: CASSNRSEAFF.

The DNA for the CDR3 is TGCGCCAGCAGCCAAGAGCCGGGCTCTGGGGCCAACGTCCTGACTTTC. Translation: CASSQEPGSGANVLTF. The chain has TRBV4-1 and TRBJ2-6; D gene ambiguous. CDR1 is MGHRA, CDR2 YSYEKL, per germline. The germline V and J ends were trimmed by 0 bases and 0 bases, with 6 bases remaining between them. The CDR3 spans 16 residues.

This clone was counted only a few times. The genes are TRBV7-9 and TRBJ2-5; 12 bases line up with TRBD1. The CDR3 is 16 residues long. CDR1 and CDR2 from the germline V gene are SEHNR and FQNEAQ (reference sequence). J lost 7 bases, V lost 5 bases, and 11 bases had no gene match. CDR3: CASSQGQGALDGTQYF. CDR3 sequence (DNA): TGTGCCAGCAGCCAGGGACAGGGGGCTTTGGATGGGACCCAGTACTTC.

This chain links TRBV5-6 with TRBJ1-1, with D perhaps matching TRBD1 (5 bases). The CDR3 has 14 amino acids. Germline V CDR1 and CDR2: SGHDT, YYEEEE. V dropped 1 base and J dropped 8 bases, with 15 bases sitting between them. The CDR3 loop is CASSLNPQGWEAFF. The DNA for the CDR3 is TGTGCCAGCAGCTTGAACCCTCAGGGATGGGAAGCTTTCTTT.

The chain uses TRBV4-1 and TRBJ1-4, with D hard to call. Trimming shortened V by 0 bases and J by 3 bases, and 11 bases separated the two germline ends. In germline, CDR1 is MGHRA, CDR2 YSYEKL. The CDR3 has 16 residues. CDR3 nucleotides: TGCGCCAGCAGCCAAGAAGGAGGAGGAGCTAATGAAAAACTGTTTTTT. Its protein is CASSQEGGGANEKLFF.

V is TRBV28 and J is TRBJ2-7, with 7 bases lining up with TRBD1. The CDR3 contains 13 residues. Germline trimming cut 6 bases from V and 2 bases from J; bases unmatched to any gene: 4. Germline V gives CDR1 MDHEN, CDR2 SYDVKM. The CDR3 spells CASRATGAYEQYF. DNA for the CDR3: TGTGCCAGCAGAGCAACAGGGGCCTACGAGCAGTACTTC.

V and J are TRBV7-3 and TRBJ2-7; 8 nucleotides match TRBD1. Trimming took 5 bases from V and 5 from J; bases not matched to a gene: 5. Germline V gene data show CDR1 as SGHTA and CDR2 as FQGTGA. The CDR3 length is 13 residues. The CDR3 nucleotides read TGTGCCAGCAGCCGGACAGGGTCCGACGAGCAGTACTTC. Translated: CASSRTGSDEQYF. Supplemented by reference TRBV7-3 and TRBJ2-7, the full variable domain reads GAGVSQTPSNKVTEKGKYVELRCDPISGHTALYWYRQSLGQGPEFLIYFQGTGAADDSGLPNDRFFAVRPEGSVSTLKIQRTERGDSAVYLCASSRTGSDEQYFGPGTRLTVT.

This clone was seen once. As DNA, the CDR3 is TGTGCCAGCAGTGAATCCGTTAATGATTCACCCCTCCACTTT. This sequence encodes CASSESVNDSPLHF. The chain uses TRBV2 and TRBJ1-6; D not resolved. The CDR3 runs to 14 residues. V was cut by 2 bases and J by 8 bases, with 10 bases left in between. Germline CDR1 is SNHLY and CDR2 is FYNNEI. Drawing the rest from reference TRBV2 and TRBJ1-6, the complete variable domain is EPEVTQTPSHQVTQMGQEVILRCVPISNHLYFYWYRQILGQKVEFLVSFYNNEISEKSEIFDDQFSVERPDGSNFTLKIRSTKLEDSAMYFCASSESVNDSPLHFGNGTRLTVT.

CDR3 in amino acids: CAWGTGTGISWAQYF. The CDR3, as DNA: TGTGCCTGGGGGACCGGGACAGGGATTTCTTGGGCCCAGTACTTC. The chain employs TRBV30 and TRBJ2-5; TRBD1 matches at 9 bases. V shed 5 bases and J 9 bases; nucleotides not matched to a gene: 16. This CDR3 has 15 amino acids. Germline V CDR1 and CDR2: GTSNPN, SVGIG (reference sequence).

This chain joins TRBV30 and TRBJ1-5; 9 positions match TRBD1. V gave up 3 bases and J gave up 0 bases; unmatched junction bases: 15. The CDR3 has 19 residues. Germline V gives CDR1 GTSNPN, CDR2 SVGIG (reference sequence). Here the CDR3 reads CAWSPPTRDREYSNQPQHF. The CDR3 DNA reads as TGTGCCTGGAGCCCCCCCACCCGGGACAGGGAATATAGCAATCAGCCCCAGCATTTT.

The chain links TRBV14 to TRBJ2-5, with 7 bases identical to TRBD1. This CDR3 is 14 amino acids long. The V and J ends lost 0 bases and 6 bases, in that order; junction bases with no gene match: 4. Germline CDR1 and CDR2: SGHDN and FVKESK. The CDR3 DNA is TGTGCCAGCAGCCAAGATAGGGACAGAAAGACCCAGTACTTC. The encoded protein is CASSQDRDRKTQYF.

V gene TRBV5-5 combines with J gene TRBJ1-1; D remains unclear. The CDR3 runs 11 residues. Germline assignment: CDR1 SGHKS and CDR2 YYEKEE (reference sequence). Trimming shortened V by 2 bases and J by 2 bases, and 1 base separated the two germline ends. CDR3 coding DNA: TGTGCCAGCAGCTTTAACACTGAAGCTTTCTTT. Translating it yields CASSFNTEAFF. The full variable domain, rest sourced from reference TRBV5-5 and TRBJ1-1, is DAGVTQSPTHLIKTRGQQVTLRCSPISGHKSVSWYQQVLGQGPQFIFQYYEKEERGRGNFPDRFSARQFPNYSSELNVNALLLGDSALYLCASSFNTEAFFGQGTRLTVV.